This entry lists 16 T cell receptor beta chains sequenced from one sample in a study of a mutant IDH1 vaccine in newly diagnosed glioma. Sequencing used immunoSEQ multiplex PCR; TCRdb keeps in-frame clones, though not all of them. The sample consists of 45,000 or so clones, 81% of them appearing once. These receptors' targets are unknown. The time point was: week 35, safety follow-up. Topical imiquimod accompanied each vaccine dose, which consisted of 300 ug of mutant IDH1 20-mer peptide. The specimen comprised PBMCs, sampled from a glioma patient whose treatment included an IDH1 peptide vaccine. These receptors were taken from a woman in her forties with glioma. Some clones in this sample may be carry-over from other donors' samples.

This sequence joins TRBV5-1 and TRBJ1-3; D remains ambiguous. V was cut by 0 bases and J by 2 bases, with 9 bases left in between. This CDR3 is built from 15 residues. Germline CDR1 reads SGHRS; CDR2 reads YFSETQ. The CDR3 DNA reads TGCGCCAGCAGCTTGGCCAGCGGTGCTGGAAACACCATATATTTT. Encoded protein: CASSLASGAGNTIYF.

The chain recombines TRBV4-1 with TRBJ1-1, with 8 bases lining up with TRBD1. CDR3 length: 15 residues. The V and J ends lost 1 base and 6 bases, in that order; junction bases with no gene match: 7. Germline CDR1 and CDR2: MGHRA and YSYEKL. The CDR3 region is CASSQGTGGAPEAFF. DNA for the CDR3: TGCGCCAGCAGCCAAGGAACAGGGGGAGCGCCTGAAGCTTTCTTT.

This sequence joins TRBV18 and TRBJ1-5; D may be TRBD1 (6 bases). Trimming took 8 bases from V and 1 from J, leaving 12 bases between them. The CDR3 has 14 amino acids. CDR1 and CDR2 (germline): KGHSH, LQKENI. CDR3 bases: TGTGCCAGCGCGGAGAGGGGGAGCAATCAGCCCCAGCATTTT. Amino acid sequence: CASAERGSNQPQHF. The complete variable domain, with remaining parts taken from reference TRBV18 and TRBJ1-5, reads NAGVMQNPRHLVRRRGQEARLRCSPMKGHSHVYWYRQLPEEGLKFMVYLQKENIIDESGMPKERFSAEFPKEGPSILRIQQVVRGDSAAYFCASAERGSNQPQHFGDGTRLSIL.

This rearrangement joins TRBV2 to TRBJ2-3, with unresolved D. Germline CDR1 SNHLY, CDR2 FYNNEI. The CDR3 spans 11 residues. V lost 4 bases and J 5 bases, leaving 4 bases between the germline ends. DNA of the CDR3: TGTGCCAGCAGTGTCCAAGATACGCAGTATTTT. Its translation is CASSVQDTQYF. The full variable domain, with the rest looked up from reference TRBV2 and TRBJ2-3, is EPEVTQTPSHQVTQMGQEVILRCVPISNHLYFYWYRQILGQKVEFLVSFYNNEISEKSEIFDDQFSVERPDGSNFTLKIRSTKLEDSAMYFCASSVQDTQYFGPGTRLTVL.

DNA for the CDR3: TGTGCCAGCAGCGTAGAGGGGAGGGGGACAGATGAAGCTTTCTTT. It yields the protein CASSVEGRGTDEAFF. The chain recombines TRBV9 with TRBJ1-1, with TRBD1 matching 7 bases. V gave up 0 bases and J gave up 7 bases; unmatched junction bases: 9. CDR1 SGDLS and CDR2 YYNGEE come from the germline V gene. The CDR3 extends over 15 amino acids.

For this clone: The sample carries other DNA sequences with the same CDR3. The chain uses TRBV5-1 and TRBJ2-2; D is ambiguous. The germline V and J ends were trimmed by 0 bases and 5 bases, with 5 bases remaining between them. The CDR3 is 13 residues long. Germline assignment: CDR1 SGHRS and CDR2 YFSETQ. CDR3 bases: TGCGCCAGCAGCTTGGCTGGAACCGGGGAGCTGTTTTTT. It yields the protein CASSLAGTGELFF. Full variable domain (missing parts from reference TRBV5-1 and TRBJ2-2): KAGVTQTPRYLIKTRGQQVTLSCSPISGHRSVSWYQQTPGQGLQFLFEYFSETQRNKGNFPGRFSGRQFSNSRSEMNVSTLELGDSALYLCASSLAGTGELFFGEGSRLTVL.

The chain uses TRBV9 and TRBJ2-5; tentative D call: TRBD1 (7 bases). The V gene lost 4 bases and the J gene lost 4 bases, with 20 bases spanning the gap. From germline, CDR1 is SGDLS and CDR2 YYNGEE. CDR3 length: 16 amino acids. The CDR3: CASSPRQGLGGETQYF. The CDR3 DNA reads as TGTGCCAGCAGCCCCCGACAGGGTTTGGGAGGAGAGACCCAGTACTTC.

CDR3 in DNA: TGTGCCAGCAGCTCGGACCCCGTGGGCTCCTATAATTCACCCCTCCACTTT. Its translation is CASSSDPVGSYNSPLHF. The chain employs TRBV5-6 and TRBJ1-6, with D uncertain. Trimming removed 3 bases at V and 0 bases at J, with 13 bases between. The CDR3 sequence is 17 residues long. Germline lookup yields CDR1 SGHDT and CDR2 YYEEEE.

This chain connects TRBV7-6 to TRBJ2-3, with 13 nucleotides matching TRBD2. CDR3 length: 15 amino acids. Germline V gene data show CDR1 as SGHVS and CDR2 as FNYEAQ. Trimming cost V 5 bases and J 5 bases; bases outside gene matches: 4. For the CDR3, the DNA is TGTGCCAGCAGCGGGACTAGCGGGACGAAAGATACGCAGTATTTT. Translating it yields CASSGTSGTKDTQYF.

This clone has more than one count but fewer than ten. The rearrangement joins TRBV14 to TRBJ2-7, with TRBD1 as a possible D gene (5 bases). The CDR3 totals 13 residues. Trimming stripped 0 bases from V and 6 bases from J, with 9 bases between. Germline V gives CDR1 SGHDN, CDR2 FVKESK. The DNA of the CDR3 is TGTGCCAGCAGCCAAGATCAGGGAAGCGAGCAGTACTTC. Protein sequence: CASSQDQGSEQYF.

J is TRBJ1-2 and V is TRBV4-3; tentatively, D is TRBD1 (5 bases). Germline assignment: CDR1 LGHNA and CDR2 YSLEER. The length of the CDR3 is 16 residues. V lost 1 base and J lost 5, with 17 bases in between. CDR3 nucleotides: TGCGCCAGCAGCCAAGGAGGAGGGTTCGGGGGATATGGCTACACCTTC. Translation: CASSQGGGFGGYGYTF.

V usage is TRBV18 and J usage is TRBJ2-6; TRBD2 matches 7 bases. This CDR3 is built from 17 residues. Unmatched junction bases numbered 6, after V lost 2 bases and J lost 2 bases. CDR1 is KGHSH and CDR2 is LQKENI in the germline V gene. The CDR3 DNA reads as TGTGCCAGCTCACCAAGCGGGACGATGGCTGGGGCCAACGTCCTGACTTTC. Protein sequence: CASSPSGTMAGANVLTF.

The chain couples TRBV5-1 to TRBJ1-1; D is unclear. The CDR3 has 16 amino acids. From germline, CDR1 is SGHRS and CDR2 YFSETQ. V lost 3 bases and J lost 1, with 16 bases in between. The CDR3 region has the DNA TGCGCCAGCAGCTATACCATCTCAGGAGCGAACACTGAAGCTTTCTTT. Translated: CASSYTISGANTEAFF.

The gene calls are TRBV4-2 and TRBJ2-2, with a possible D match to TRBD2 (6 bases). This CDR3 contains 16 residues. V was trimmed by 0 bases and J by 6 bases, leaving 14 bases between them. Germline V CDR1 and CDR2: LGHNA, YNFKEQ. The CDR3 protein is CASSQETSFIPGELFF. CDR3 sequence (DNA): TGTGCCAGCAGCCAAGAGACTAGTTTCATTCCCGGGGAGCTGTTTTTT.

The chain has TRBV19 and TRBJ1-4, with TRBD1 identical over 10 bases. Germline V gene lookup returns CDR1 LNHDA and CDR2 SQIVND (reference sequence). The CDR3 is 16 amino acids. The V and J ends lost 2 bases and 7 bases, in that order; junction bases with no gene match: 7. In DNA form, the CDR3 reads TGTGCCAGTAGTATATCTTCGGGACAGGGGACTGAAAAACTGTTTTTT. Protein: CASSISSGQGTEKLFF.

The chain uses TRBV15 and TRBJ2-7, with D possibly matching TRBD1 (6 bases). Trimming stripped 2 bases from V and 5 bases from J, with 10 bases between. The length of the CDR3 is 13 residues. The V gene's germline CDR1 is LNHNV and CDR2 YYDKDF (reference sequence). The CDR3 sequence: CATSRQGNDEQYF. The CDR3 coding sequence is TGTGCCACCAGCAGACAGGGGAACGACGAGCAGTACTTC. The full variable domain, rest sourced from reference TRBV15 and TRBJ2-7, is DAMVIQNPRYQVTQFGKPVTLSCSQTLNHNVMYWYQQKSSQAPKLLFHYYDKDFNNEADTPDNFQSRRPNTSFCFLDIRSPGLGDTAMYLCATSRQGNDEQYFGPGTRLTVT.